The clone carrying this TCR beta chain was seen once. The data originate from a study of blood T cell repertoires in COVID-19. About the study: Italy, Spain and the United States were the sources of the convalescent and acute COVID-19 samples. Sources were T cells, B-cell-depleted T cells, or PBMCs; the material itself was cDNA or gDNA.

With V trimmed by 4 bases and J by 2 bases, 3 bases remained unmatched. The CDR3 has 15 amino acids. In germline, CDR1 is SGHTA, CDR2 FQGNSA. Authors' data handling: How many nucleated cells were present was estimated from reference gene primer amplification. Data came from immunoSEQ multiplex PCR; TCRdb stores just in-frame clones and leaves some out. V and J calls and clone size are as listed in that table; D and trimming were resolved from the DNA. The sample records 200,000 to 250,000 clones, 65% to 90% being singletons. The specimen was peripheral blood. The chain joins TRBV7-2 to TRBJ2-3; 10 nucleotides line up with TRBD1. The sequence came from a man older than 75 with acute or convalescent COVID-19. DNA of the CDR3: TGTGCCAGCAGCTCCCGACAGGGGGCCACAGATACGCAGTATTTT. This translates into CASSSRQGATDTQYF.